The 20 T cell receptor beta chains presented below share a single source sample, sequenced in a study of blood T cells in healthy people across ages. A sample-barcoded 5' primer and a J-beta primer mix were used in a second PCR of roughly 6 to 12 cycles. TCRdb called the 5' RACE reads again in MiXCR, with one record for every CDR3 protein. The sample has some 1.4 million distinct CDR3 sequences, 42% seen once. The sample consisted of blood. The receptors here all came from a woman younger than 35 in good health.

This sequence joins TRBV5-1 and TRBJ2-3; TRBD2 matches at 16 bases. Looked up from germline, CDR1 is SGHRS and CDR2 is YFSETQ. The CDR3 has 17 residues. J lost 2 bases, V lost 3 bases, and 3 bases had no gene match. The CDR3 DNA follows: TGCGCCAGCAGCTCGGGACTAGCGGGAGGGGTCACAGATACGCAGTATTTT. It encodes CASSSGLAGGVTDTQYF. The variable domain in full, with the rest retrieved from reference TRBV5-1 and TRBJ2-3, is KAGVTQTPRYLIKTRGQQVTLSCSPISGHRSVSWYQQTPGQGLQFLFEYFSETQRNKGNFPGRFSGRQFSNSRSEMNVSTLELGDSALYLCASSSGLAGGVTDTQYFGPGTRLTVL.

The rearrangement links TRBV10-3 to TRBJ1-3; D not certain. The CDR3 loop spans 16 amino acids. The V gene lost 2 bases and the J gene lost 2 bases, with 13 bases spanning the gap. Germline V gene lookup returns CDR1 ENHRY and CDR2 SYGVKD. In nucleotides, the CDR3 is TGTGCCATCAGTGAGGGAGGGAAAATGCCTGGAAACACCATATATTTT. Residues: CAISEGGKMPGNTIYF.

The rearrangement uses TRBV6-5 and TRBJ2-7; TRBD1 or TRBD2 may be the D gene (5 bases each). Trimming took off 2 bases at V and 0 bases at J, with 14 bases between the two ends. The CDR3 extends over 16 amino acids. The V gene's germline CDR1 is MNHEY and CDR2 SVGAGI. CDR3 amino acids: CASSYRGRSYSYEQYF. The CDR3 bases are TGTGCCAGCAGTTACCGGGGCAGATCTTACTCCTACGAGCAGTACTTC.

This chain joins TRBV20-1 and TRBJ2-3, with TRBD2 matching over 12 bases. The CDR3 is 17 residues long. CDR1 and CDR2 (germline): DFQATT, SNEGSKA (reference sequence). Losses at the gene ends were 3 bases for V and 2 bases for J; bases not matched to a gene: 9. Here the CDR3 reads CSASPRTSGRTTDTQYF. CDR3 nucleotides: TGCAGTGCTAGCCCCCGCACTAGCGGGAGGACCACAGATACGCAGTATTTT.

The rearrangement uses TRBV7-2 and TRBJ2-7; TRBD2 aligns across 8 bases. Germline CDR1 is SGHTA and CDR2 is FQGNSA. This CDR3 has 14 amino acids. V shed 6 bases and J 7 bases; nucleotides not matched to a gene: 11. Here the CDR3 reads CASSLRTSRNEQYF. CDR3 bases: TGTGCCAGCAGTCTCCGGACTAGCCGGAATGAGCAGTACTTC.

The chain carries TRBV7-9 and TRBJ2-5; 8 nucleotides line up with TRBD1. The length of the CDR3 is 18 residues. V trimming: 7 bases; J trimming: 2 bases; junction bases outside the gene matches: 18. Per germline, CDR1 SEHNR and CDR2 FQNEAQ (reference sequence). In DNA form, the CDR3 reads TGTGCCAGCAAAGGTCACCGTCTCCTCAGGGGGCATCAAGAGACCCAGTACTTC. Its protein is CASKGHRLLRGHQETQYF.

This chain uses TRBV7-8 with TRBJ2-3; 8 nucleotides line up with TRBD2. The CDR3 consists of 15 residues. CDR1 SGHVS and CDR2 FQNEAQ come from the germline V gene. V shed 5 bases, J shed 2 bases, and the junction held 6 bases outside the gene matches. As DNA, the CDR3 is TGTGCCAGCAGCCAGACTAGCGCGTACACAGATACGCAGTATTTT. Encoded protein: CASSQTSAYTDTQYF.

This sequence joins TRBV6-5 and TRBJ1-1; D is undetermined. V lost 2 bases and J lost 0, with 10 bases in between. CDR3 size: 15 residues. The germline CDR1 and CDR2 sequences are MNHEY and SVGAGI. The DNA for the CDR3 is TGTGCCAGCAGTTACGGATTTACCCTGAACACTGAAGCTTTCTTT. It yields the protein CASSYGFTLNTEAFF.

This clonotype has only a few counts. The V and J genes are TRBV12-3 or TRBV12-4 and TRBJ2-3, with TRBD2 matching 7 bases. With V trimmed by 5 bases and J by 5 bases, 7 bases remained unmatched. This CDR3 region has 14 residues. The CDR3 region has the DNA TGTGCCAGCAGTCTCCGGGTAGCGGGAGATACGCAGTATTTT. Its protein product is CASSLRVAGDTQYF.

The chain uses TRBV20-1 and TRBJ2-5; 9 nucleotides align to TRBD2. V lost 2 bases, J lost 11 bases, and 12 bases stayed unmatched. The germline gives CDR1 DFQATT, CDR2 SNEGSKA (reference sequence). The CDR3 has 14 residues. CDR3 in amino acids: CSARRAGGGDEQYF. The CDR3 region has the DNA TGCAGTGCTAGACGAGCGGGGGGAGGTGATGAGCAGTACTTC.

CDR3 amino acids: CASSGQKNSNQPQHF. In nucleotides, the CDR3 is TGTGCCAGCTCAGGACAGAAGAATAGCAATCAGCCCCAGCATTTT. V gene TRBV18 combines with J gene TRBJ1-5; perhaps TRBD1 as D (6 bases). The CDR3 is made up of 15 amino acids. V lost 5 bases and J 0 bases, leaving 11 bases between the germline ends. Looked up from germline, CDR1 is KGHSH and CDR2 is LQKENI.

This chain connects TRBV19 to TRBJ1-2; 7 bases line up with TRBD1. Germline loops: CDR1 LNHDA, CDR2 SQIVND (reference sequence). J was trimmed by 6 bases and V by 10 bases; bases with no gene match: 17. This CDR3 is 15 amino acids long. CDR3 residues: CATSRDSNEFDGYTF. The CDR3 bases are TGTGCCACATCCCGGGACAGCAACGAATTTGATGGCTACACCTTC.

To note about this clonotype: This clone may be a read error of a much larger clone one base away. No DNA is shown, since the ends of the CDR3 on it are uncertain; the CDR3 is the one TCRdb lists. The rearrangement links TRBV9 to TRBJ2-1; TRBD1, the table's D call, lacks a check against the DNA. Both ends counted, the CDR3 spans 14 residues. Germline CDR1 and CDR2: SGDLS and YYNGEE. The CDR3 is CACSVEDRYNEQFF.

This rearrangement joins TRBV6-1 to TRBJ2-7; TRBD2 is a possible D gene (6 bases). The CDR3 covers 16 residues. The V gene's germline CDR1 is MNHNS and CDR2 SASEGT. V lost 6 bases, J lost 2 bases, and 20 bases lay in between. Written as DNA, the CDR3 is TGTGCCAGCAGCGAGAATAGGGGAGGACGGCCCTACGAGCAGTACTTC. Translated, it gives CASSENRGGRPYEQYF.

This chain links TRBV18 with TRBJ2-4, with 9 bases identical to TRBD2. The J call may be mistaken, given a closer DNA end match to TRBJ2-7. This CDR3 region has 16 residues. Germline V CDR1 and CDR2: KGHSH, LQKENI. The CDR3 nucleotides read TGTGCCAGCTCATCTACCATAGCGGGAGCATCCTACGAGCAGTACTTC. Translating gives CASSSTIAGASYEQYF.

There are many counts of this clonotype. Being one base from a much bigger clone, this may be a read error. The chain carries TRBV18 and TRBJ2-7, with TRBD1 matching 7 bases. The junction had 6 bases not matched to a gene; V was cut back by 5 bases and J by 2 bases. The CDR3 runs 14 residues. CDR1 is KGHSH and CDR2 is LQKENI in the germline V gene. CDR3 sequence reads: CASSATGQTYEQYF. The CDR3 DNA reads as TGTGCCAGCTCAGCCACGGGACAGACCTACGAGCAGTACTTC. The full variable domain, completed using reference TRBV18 and TRBJ2-7, is NAGVMQNPRHLVRRRGQEARLRCSPMKGHSHVYWYRQLPEEGLKFMVYLQKENIIDESGMPKERFSAEFPKEGPSILRIQQVVRGDSAAYFCASSATGQTYEQYFGPGTRLTVT.

V is TRBV18 and J is TRBJ2-1; 9 bases fit TRBD2. The germline CDR1 and CDR2 sequences are KGHSH and LQKENI. The CDR3 is 16 amino acids. Trimming took 2 bases from V and 7 from J; bases not matched to a gene: 9. The CDR3 coding sequence is TGTGCCAGCTCACCAGGGGTAGCGGGAGTGGTAAATGAGCAGTTCTTC. Protein: CASSPGVAGVVNEQFF.

This clonotype was seen only a few times. This rearrangement joins TRBV20-1 to TRBJ2-7; D unclear. The V gene's germline CDR1 is DFQATT and CDR2 SNEGSKA (reference sequence). This CDR3 is 13 amino acids long. V was trimmed by 5 bases and J by 0 bases, leaving 11 bases between them. The CDR3, as DNA: TGCAGTGCTCCCCGCGCTGGCTCCTACGAGCAGTACTTC. The encoded protein is CSAPRAGSYEQYF.

Points on this clonotype: One junction end disagrees with the germline gene, perhaps due to a read error. V gene TRBV27 combines with J gene TRBJ2-1; TRBD2 aligns across 8 bases. Per the germline V gene, CDR1 is MNHEY and CDR2 is SMNVEV (reference sequence). The CDR3 has 17 residues. The CDR3 loop is CASSLSNGGGPYNEQFF. The DNA for the CDR3 is TGTGCCAGTAGTTTATCGAACGGGGGGGGACCCTACAATGAGCAGTTCTTC.

J is TRBJ1-2 and V is TRBV2; D is unclear. CDR3 size: 14 residues. CDR1 and CDR2 (germline): SNHLY, FYNNEI. The V and J ends lost 4 bases and 4 bases respectively, with 13 bases between them. The CDR3 protein is CASSGGVDGYGYTF. For the CDR3, the DNA is TGTGCCAGCAGTGGGGGAGTGGATGGCTATGGCTACACCTTC.